One and the same sample provided the 4 T cell receptor beta chains below, sequenced in a study of T cells after yellow fever vaccination. TCRdb re-analysed the 5' RACE reads in MiXCR, keeping a single row per CDR3 protein. This table holds around 140,000 distinct CDR3 sequences, 5% to 7.5% found once. Sample: CD4+ T cells sorted from PBMCs, taken 10 days after the yellow fever booster vaccination. The receptor set was obtained from a man in his thirties or forties who received the YFV17D yellow fever vaccine.

V usage is TRBV6-6 and J usage is TRBJ2-1; D might be TRBD2 (5 bases). V was cut by 5 bases and J by 9 bases, with 8 bases left in between. The CDR3 is 11 residues long. Germline V lookup: CDR1 MNHNY, CDR2 SVGAGI (reference sequence). The CDR3: CASSRGGEQFF. CDR3 bases: TGTGCCAGCAGTCGGGGTGGTGAGCAGTTCTTC.

This clonotype was picked up many times. This sequence joins TRBV19 and TRBJ2-1; perhaps TRBD2 as D (7 bases). This CDR3 spans 12 amino acids. Germline V gene data show CDR1 as LNHDA and CDR2 as SQIVND (reference sequence). Trimming shortened V by 6 bases and J by 8 bases, and 11 bases separated the two germline ends. The CDR3 DNA is TGTGCCAGTAGCGAGGGGGGGTATGAGCAGTTCTTC. Translated, it gives CASSEGGYEQFF.

This clonotype was seen ten or more times. The rearrangement links TRBV4-2 to TRBJ2-4, with 13 bases aligning to TRBD2. The CDR3 is 21 residues long. CDR1 is LGHNA and CDR2 is YNFKEQ in the germline V gene. V lost 0 bases and J lost 0; bases outside the gene matches: 11. CDR3 nucleotides: TGTGCCAGCAGCCAAGACCAGTCCGGGACTAGCGGGGAGGTAGCCAAAAACATTCAGTACTTC. Its translation: CASSQDQSGTSGEVAKNIQYF.

This clonotype was seen only a few times. The chain is built from TRBV5-1 and TRBJ2-3; 10 bases match TRBD2. The CDR3 is 19 amino acids. Per the germline V gene, CDR1 is SGHRS and CDR2 is YFSETQ. V lost 3 bases and J lost 2; bases outside the gene matches: 15. The CDR3 spells CASSSDPRTSGITTDTQYF. In nucleotides, the CDR3 is TGCGCCAGCAGCTCCGACCCCCGTACTAGCGGGATTACCACAGATACGCAGTATTTT.